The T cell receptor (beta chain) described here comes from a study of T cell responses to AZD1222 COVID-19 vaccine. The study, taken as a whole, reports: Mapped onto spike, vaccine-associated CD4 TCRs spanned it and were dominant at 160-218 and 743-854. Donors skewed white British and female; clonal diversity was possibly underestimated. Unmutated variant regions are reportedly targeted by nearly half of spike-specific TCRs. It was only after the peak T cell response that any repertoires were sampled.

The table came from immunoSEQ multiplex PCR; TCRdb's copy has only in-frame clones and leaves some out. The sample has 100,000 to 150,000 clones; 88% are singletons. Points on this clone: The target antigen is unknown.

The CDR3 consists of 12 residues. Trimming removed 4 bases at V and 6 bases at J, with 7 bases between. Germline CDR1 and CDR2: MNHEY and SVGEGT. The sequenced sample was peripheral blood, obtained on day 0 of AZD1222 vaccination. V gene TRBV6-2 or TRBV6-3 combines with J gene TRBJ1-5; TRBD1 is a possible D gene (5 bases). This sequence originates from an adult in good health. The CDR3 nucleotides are TGTGCCAGCAGTTCCGGGACTCAGCCCCAGCATTTT. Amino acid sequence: CASSSGTQPQHF.